The 32 T cell receptor beta chains in this list originate from one sample, sequenced in a study of naive and memory T cell subsets. Four PCR rounds used nested alpha and beta constant region primers plus the SP2 primer. TCRdb itself ran the UMI-ligation and nested PCR reads through MiXCR, one entry per CDR3 protein. In the table there are tens of thousands of distinct CDR3 sequences, around 6% of which are singletons. The treatment here: skin biopsy from PPD injection site in Mantoux-positive individual. An oligonucleotide containing a UMI was ligated to the 3' end of TCR cDNA. Specimen: skin, collected from a tuberculin skin test site. These TCRs come from an adult in good health.

This clonotype has a handful of counts. This chain links TRBV6-2 or TRBV6-3 with TRBJ2-2, with D perhaps matching TRBD1 (6 bases). The CDR3 has 13 residues. Between the trimmed V and J ends, which lost 6 bases and 4 bases, there was a span of 9 bases. Germline V gene lookup returns CDR1 MNHEY and CDR2 SVGEGT. This chain's CDR3 is CASSKDSTGELFF. The CDR3 nucleotides read TGTGCCAGCAGCAAGGACAGCACCGGGGAGCTGTTTTTT.

The V gene is TRBV6-2 or TRBV6-3, the J gene TRBJ2-1; D is uncertain. Trimming shortened V by 5 bases and J by 1 base, and 18 bases separated the two germline ends. Germline loops: CDR1 MNHEY, CDR2 SVGEGT. CDR3 size: 17 residues. This CDR3 reads CASSHLLGIGSYNEQFF. The CDR3 region has the DNA TGTGCCAGCAGTCACCTCCTAGGGATCGGGTCCTACAATGAGCAGTTCTTC.

This clonotype was observed many times. The V gene is TRBV20-1, the J gene TRBJ2-7; 9 nucleotides match TRBD1. Germline V lookup: CDR1 DFQATT, CDR2 SNEGSKA (reference sequence). With 5 bases clipped from V and 3 bases from J, the junction kept 17 bases outside the gene matches. This CDR3 has 17 amino acids. The CDR3 spells CSAPRDRAHTLNYEQYF. DNA for the CDR3: TGCAGTGCTCCCCGGGACAGGGCCCACACATTAAACTACGAGCAGTACTTC.

This clonotype occurred many times. The chain uses TRBV7-8 and TRBJ2-3; the match to TRBD2 covers 12 bases. The V gene end was trimmed by 1 base and the J gene end by 4 bases; junction bases not matched to a gene: 9. The CDR3 has 18 residues. Germline-derived CDR1 and CDR2 are SGHVS and FQNEAQ. This CDR3 reads CASSLVGLAGGTSDTQYF. As DNA, the CDR3 is TGTGCCAGCAGCTTAGTGGGACTAGCGGGTGGCACCTCAGATACGCAGTATTTT.

The chain couples TRBV30 to TRBJ1-1; tentative D call: TRBD1 (5 bases). CDR3 size: 16 residues. V was shortened by 6 bases and J by 0 bases, with 20 bases between the two germline ends. The germline V gene has CDR1 GTSNPN and CDR2 SVGIG (reference sequence). CDR3 residues: CACHRRGAGLNTEAFF. The CDR3 nucleotides read TGTGCCTGTCACCGTAGGGGCGCCGGTCTGAACACTGAAGCTTTCTTT.

This clonotype was recorded at least ten times. This chain connects TRBV25-1 to TRBJ1-4; a possible D gene is TRBD1 (6 bases). Per germline, CDR1 MGHDK and CDR2 SYGVNS. V was pared by 1 base and J by 12 bases, with 12 bases between. The CDR3 is 13 residues long. The CDR3 reads CASSESGVWELFF. The CDR3, as DNA: TGTGCCAGCAGTGAATCAGGGGTTTGGGAACTGTTTTTT.

In this sample, this clonotype turned up many times. The chain carries TRBV29-1 and TRBJ2-5; 9 positions agree with TRBD1. Unmatched junction bases numbered 8, after V lost 5 bases and J lost 7 bases. CDR1 and CDR2 (germline): SQVTM, ANQGSEA. This CDR3 comprises 13 residues. The CDR3 coding sequence is TGCAGCGTTCAGGGACAGGGAGCAGGGACCCAGTACTTC. It encodes CSVQGQGAGTQYF.

In its sample, this clonotype was seen many times. The V call is TRBV16, the J call TRBJ2-7, with D uncertain. Trimming left V 1 base short and J 5 bases short, with 15 bases between. Germline-derived CDR1 and CDR2 are KGHSY and FQNENV. The CDR3 is 15 residues long. The CDR3 nucleotides read TGTGCCAGCAGCCAATTTGCAGGCCTCATCGACGAGCAGTACTTC. It yields the protein CASSQFAGLIDEQYF.

This clonotype was detected ten times or more. The J gene is TRBJ1-1, the V gene TRBV23-1; a weak D match, TRBD1 (6 bases). TRBV23-1 is annotated as an ORF whose role is uncertain. This CDR3 is built from 13 residues. V gave up 7 bases and J gave up 3 bases, with 12 bases separating them. The CDR3 sequence is CASTGENDTEAFF. For the CDR3, the DNA is TGCGCCAGCACAGGGGAGAATGACACTGAAGCTTTCTTT.

This clonotype was picked up many times. The J gene is TRBJ2-3, the V gene TRBV20-1, with D possibly matching TRBD1 (6 bases). Germline V gene lookup returns CDR1 DFQATT and CDR2 SNEGSKA (reference sequence). The CDR3 is 13 amino acids. Trimming shortened V by 6 bases and J by 3 bases, and 13 bases separated the two germline ends. The CDR3 loop is CSARDTTTDTQYF. For the CDR3, the DNA is TGCAGTGCAAGGGACACCACTACAGATACGCAGTATTTT.

This clonotype was seen at least ten times. The chain combines TRBV2 with TRBJ2-5; D not resolved. The germline gives CDR1 SNHLY, CDR2 FYNNEI. The V and J ends lost 4 bases and 2 bases respectively, with 8 bases between them. The CDR3 runs to 13 residues. The CDR3 is CASSVPGQETQYF. CDR3 DNA: TGTGCCAGCAGTGTACCAGGTCAAGAGACCCAGTACTTC. Supplemented by reference TRBV2 and TRBJ2-5, the full variable domain reads EPEVTQTPSHQVTQMGQEVILRCVPISNHLYFYWYRQILGQKVEFLVSFYNNEISEKSEIFDDQFSVERPDGSNFTLKIRSTKLEDSAMYFCASSVPGQETQYFGPGTRLLVL.

This clonotype has at least ten counts. This chain connects TRBV20-1 to TRBJ2-1, with TRBD2 matching over 13 bases. The ends lost 7 bases at V and 7 bases at J; junction bases unmatched: 4. From germline, CDR1 is DFQATT and CDR2 SNEGSKA (reference sequence). The length of the CDR3 is 13 residues. The CDR3 here is CSGLAGGINEQFF. The CDR3 coding sequence is TGCAGTGGACTAGCGGGAGGAATAAATGAGCAGTTCTTC.

This clonotype has at least ten counts. The chain links TRBV20-1 to TRBJ1-2; D is undetermined. The V end was cut by 6 bases, the J end by 0 bases, with 14 bases between. The V gene's germline CDR1 is DFQATT and CDR2 SNEGSKA (reference sequence). The CDR3 consists of 14 residues. This chain's CDR3 is CSAPFALANYGYTF. CDR3 DNA: TGCAGTGCCCCATTTGCATTGGCTAACTATGGCTACACCTTC.

This clonotype was counted only a few times. The chain uses TRBV12-3 or TRBV12-4 and TRBJ2-1; D remains unclear. This CDR3 has 13 residues. Trimming took off 0 bases at V and 8 bases at J, with 8 bases between the two ends. The CDR3 DNA reads TGTGCCAGCAGTTTAGCAGGCTCCGATGAGCAGTTCTTC. Its protein is CASSLAGSDEQFF.

This clonotype was seen ten or more times. The rearrangement joins TRBV4-3 to TRBJ2-7, with a tentative D call TRBD2 (5 bases). Germline V lookup: CDR1 LGHNA, CDR2 YSLEER. This CDR3 is 14 amino acids long. The V gene lost 1 base and the J gene lost 4 bases, with 11 bases spanning the gap. The CDR3 here is CASSQAAGLYEQYF. CDR3 nucleotide sequence: TGCGCCAGCAGCCAAGCGGCGGGCCTATACGAGCAGTACTTC.

This clonotype was observed many times. This chain links TRBV10-3 with TRBJ2-6, with D perhaps being TRBD1 or TRBD2 (5 bases each). CDR1 and CDR2 from the germline V gene are ENHRY and SYGVKD. With 3 bases removed from V and 5 bases from J, the gap between germline ends came to 14 bases. This CDR3 contains 16 residues. CDR3 sequence (DNA): TGTGCCATCAGTGACCTAGGACTGGGGCGGGCCAACGTCCTGACTTTC. Translating gives CAISDLGLGRANVLTF.

This clonotype showed up many times. The rearrangement joins TRBV15 to TRBJ2-3, with D perhaps TRBD2 (6 bases). The germline V gene has CDR1 LNHNV and CDR2 YYDKDF (reference sequence). The germline V and J ends were trimmed by 0 bases and 1 base, with 11 bases remaining between them. The CDR3 consists of 16 residues. CDR3 nucleotides: TGTGCCACCAGCAGAGATGCGACGGGAGGCACAGATACGCAGTATTTT. Translating it yields CATSRDATGGTDTQYF.

This clonotype was picked up many times. This chain uses TRBV4-3 with TRBJ1-1; D gene unclear. The CDR3 is 16 residues long. CDR1 and CDR2 (germline): LGHNA, YSLEER. V was cut by 0 bases and J by 4 bases, with 15 bases left in between. CDR3 region: CASSQDRLLVRTEAFF. As DNA, the CDR3 is TGCGCCAGCAGCCAAGATCGTCTCTTGGTTCGCACTGAAGCTTTCTTT.

This clonotype was observed many times. The J gene is TRBJ1-5, the V gene TRBV3-1; the match to TRBD1 covers 7 bases. The CDR3 covers 15 residues. In germline, CDR1 is LGHDT, CDR2 YNNKEL (reference sequence). V lost 2 bases, J lost 1 base, and 2 bases stayed unmatched. The CDR3 protein is CASSQQGVSNQPQHF. In DNA form, the CDR3 reads TGTGCCAGCAGCCAACAGGGGGTAAGCAATCAGCCCCAGCATTTT.

Ten or more counts support this clonotype. CDR3 residues: CASSQEGTRNEQFF. CDR3 coding DNA: TGCGCCAGCAGCCAAGAAGGGACTAGAAATGAGCAGTTCTTC. The chain links TRBV4-1 to TRBJ2-1, with 8 bases matching TRBD2. This CDR3 is 14 amino acids long. V shed 0 bases and J 7 bases; nucleotides not matched to a gene: 2. Germline loops: CDR1 MGHRA, CDR2 YSYEKL.

In its sample, this clonotype was seen many times. The CDR3: CASSTRTSGKTYEQYF. The CDR3 DNA reads TGTGCCAGCTCAACCCGGACTAGCGGGAAAACCTACGAGCAGTACTTC. This chain uses TRBV18 with TRBJ2-7, with 12 bases that match TRBD2. CDR1 KGHSH and CDR2 LQKENI come from the germline V gene. With 5 bases clipped from V and 2 bases from J, the junction kept 7 bases outside the gene matches. The CDR3 loop spans 16 amino acids.

This clonotype is judged medium-sized. The chain is built from TRBV19 and TRBJ2-2; 7 bases are shared with TRBD1. Germline CDR1 and CDR2: LNHDA and SQIVND (reference sequence). This CDR3 comprises 17 residues. Germline trimming cut 3 bases from V and 2 bases from J; bases unmatched to any gene: 9. DNA for the CDR3: TGTGCCAGTAGTATTAGACCGGGACAGATAAACACCGGGGAGCTGTTTTTT. This translates into CASSIRPGQINTGELFF.

This clonotype has at least ten counts. The V call is TRBV5-1, the J call TRBJ1-1; D uncertain. The CDR3 length is 13 residues. Trimming removed 4 bases from V and 3 bases from J, with 10 bases in between. Germline V gene data show CDR1 as SGHRS and CDR2 as YFSETQ. CDR3: CASSKRSDTEAFF. Written as DNA, the CDR3 is TGCGCCAGCAGCAAACGGTCGGACACTGAAGCTTTCTTT.

This clonotype was seen repeatedly, ten times or more. J is TRBJ2-2 and V is TRBV14; D remains unclear. Germline loops: CDR1 SGHDN, CDR2 FVKESK. V shed 3 bases and J shed 5 bases, with 7 bases lying between them. The CDR3 is 13 residues long. This CDR3 reads CASSQQQTGELFF. CDR3 nucleotide sequence: TGTGCCAGCAGCCAGCAACAGACCGGGGAGCTGTTTTTT.

The table lists this clonotype with many counts. The chain couples TRBV6-2 or TRBV6-3 to TRBJ2-1; 10 bases are shared with TRBD2. Looked up from germline, CDR1 is MNHEY and CDR2 is SVGEGT. The CDR3 sequence is 13 residues long. Trimming cost V 6 bases and J 9 bases; bases outside gene matches: 5. The CDR3 reads CASRRLAGTEQFF. CDR3 DNA sequence: TGTGCCAGCAGAAGACTAGCGGGTACTGAGCAGTTCTTC.

This clonotype appeared a few times. The chain is built from TRBV6-2 or TRBV6-3 and TRBJ2-1, with TRBD2 identical over 8 bases. Germline CDR1 MNHEY, CDR2 SVGEGT. The CDR3 covers 15 residues. V was clipped by 7 bases and J by 5 bases; unmatched bases: 10. The CDR3 is CASILAGQRHNEQFF. In nucleotides, the CDR3 is TGTGCCAGCATTCTAGCGGGCCAAAGACACAATGAGCAGTTCTTC.

This clonotype was recorded at least ten times. The CDR3 protein is CASSPRTSGLTYNEQFF. The DNA for the CDR3 is TGTGCCAGCAGTCCGAGGACTAGCGGCCTCACCTACAATGAGCAGTTCTTC. V is TRBV12-3 or TRBV12-4 and J is TRBJ2-1, with 10 bases aligning to TRBD2. The trim removed 5 bases at V and 2 bases at J, leaving 9 bases unmatched. This CDR3 is built from 17 residues.

This clonotype was counted many times. The chain has TRBV6-1 and TRBJ1-1; 9 nucleotides line up with TRBD1. V lost 2 bases to trimming and J lost 7 bases; unmatched junction nucleotides: 2. Germline V gene lookup returns CDR1 MNHNS and CDR2 SASEGT. The CDR3 has 13 residues. CDR3 residues: CASSEMGQGEAFF. DNA of the CDR3: TGTGCCAGCAGTGAAATGGGACAGGGTGAAGCTTTCTTT.

This clonotype was recorded a few times. This chain connects TRBV20-1 to TRBJ1-1; TRBD1 matches at 9 bases. The V gene end was trimmed by 6 bases and the J gene end by 5 bases; junction bases not matched to a gene: 13. This CDR3 has 15 residues. Germline CDR1 reads DFQATT; CDR2 reads SNEGSKA (reference sequence). The CDR3, as DNA: TGCAGTGCATGGAGACAGGGGGGTGTTTGGACTGAAGCTTTCTTT. This encodes CSAWRQGGVWTEAFF.

This rearrangement joins TRBV20-1 to TRBJ1-2; D is possibly TRBD1 (6 bases). The V end lost 3 bases, the J end lost 4 bases, and 21 bases lay between the germline ends. Germline loops: CDR1 DFQATT, CDR2 SNEGSKA (reference sequence). The CDR3 length is 16 residues. CDR3 DNA sequence: TGCAGTGCTAGCCCCATAGGGGGGGAGGTGGGCTATGGCTACACCTTC. Its translation is CSASPIGGEVGYGYTF.

Many counts were recorded for this clonotype. The chain carries TRBV27 and TRBJ2-7; TRBD2 matches at 13 bases. V was clipped by 5 bases and J by 6 bases; unmatched bases: 10. Germline V gene lookup returns CDR1 MNHEY and CDR2 SMNVEV (reference sequence). CDR3 length equals 16 residues. CDR3: CASSRPGLAGVSEQYF. In DNA form, the CDR3 reads TGTGCCAGCAGTCGCCCCGGACTAGCGGGAGTATCCGAGCAGTACTTC.

This rearrangement joins TRBV7-2 to TRBJ2-7, with 11 bases fitting TRBD1. CDR1 is SGHTA and CDR2 is FQGNSA in the germline V gene. This CDR3 region has 15 residues. V dropped 5 bases and J dropped 2; count of bases not matched to a gene: 5. The CDR3 protein is CASSPDRGRTYEQYF. In nucleotides, the CDR3 is TGTGCCAGCAGCCCGGACAGGGGGCGTACCTACGAGCAGTACTTC.